The 16 T cell receptor beta chains in this list originate from one sample, sequenced in a study of T-cell reconstitution after alpha-beta-depleted transplantation in children. Unique molecular identifiers tagged the TCRbeta library. A single record per CDR3 protein comes from TCRdb applying MiXCR to the PCR reads. Of around 450,000 distinct CDR3 sequences in the sample, more than 9% were seen once. This material consisted of PBMCs, taken before TCRalphabeta/CD19-depleted stem cell transplant. Receptors were obtained from a child aged 2-15 years with inherited bone marrow failure, due to receive a stem cell transplant.

The chain carries TRBV12-3 or TRBV12-4 and TRBJ2-1, with D perhaps matching TRBD2 (6 bases). V lost 10 bases to trimming and J lost 10 bases, with 17 bases between them. The length of the CDR3 is 12 residues. CDR3 in amino acids: CATRMGGQEQFF. In DNA form, the CDR3 reads TGTGCCACCCGGATGGGAGGCCAGGAGCAGTTCTTC.

This clonotype has at least ten counts. The rearrangement joins TRBV9 to TRBJ2-1; a possible D gene is TRBD2 (6 bases). Trimming cost V 3 bases and J 6 bases, with 10 bases left between them. The CDR3 spans 13 residues. Germline V gene sequence: CDR1 SGDLS, CDR2 YYNGEE. The CDR3 DNA follows: TGTGCCAGCAGCGCACGACTAGGCAATGAGCAGTTCTTC. This sequence encodes CASSARLGNEQFF.

This clonotype was observed at least ten times. V gene TRBV7-7 combines with J gene TRBJ2-3; D unresolved. The CDR3 is 15 residues long. Germline loops: CDR1 SSHAT, CDR2 FNYEAQ (reference sequence). V was trimmed by 5 bases and J by 2 bases, leaving 14 bases between them. This chain's CDR3 is CASSLGSPATDTQYF. In DNA form, the CDR3 reads TGTGCCAGCAGCCTAGGGTCGCCGGCCACAGATACGCAGTATTTT.

This clonotype was picked up many times. The rearrangement joins TRBV6-5 to TRBJ2-5; the D gene is possibly TRBD2 (6 bases). CDR3 length equals 14 residues. CDR1 is MNHEY, CDR2 SVGAGI, per germline. Trimming removed 2 bases at V and 5 bases at J, with 12 bases between. In DNA form, the CDR3 reads TGTGCCAGCAGTTACGGGGACTGGGGGGAGACCCAGTACTTC. As protein: CASSYGDWGETQYF.

In its sample, this clonotype was seen many times. This rearrangement joins TRBV7-2 to TRBJ2-3; 10 positions agree with TRBD2. This CDR3 comprises 13 residues. Trimming at V came to 7 bases and at J to 6 bases, leaving 4 bases not matched to a gene. Germline assignment: CDR1 SGHTA and CDR2 FQGNSA. CDR3 residues: CASIVSGRDTQYF. The CDR3 nucleotides are TGTGCCAGCATCGTTAGCGGGAGGGATACGCAGTATTTT. Filled out from reference TRBV7-2 and TRBJ2-3, the complete variable domain reads GAGVSQSPSNKVTEKGKDVELRCDPISGHTALYWYRQSLGQGLEFLIYFQGNSAPDKSGLPSDRFSAERTGGSVSTLTIQRTQQEDSAVYLCASIVSGRDTQYFGPGTRLTVL.

This clonotype was recorded at least ten times. The chain uses TRBV6-2 or TRBV6-3 and TRBJ1-2; tentatively, D is TRBD1 (5 bases). The length of the CDR3 is 14 residues. Germline V gene data show CDR1 as MNHEY and CDR2 as SVGEGT. Trimming removed 2 bases at V and 5 bases at J, with 12 bases between. The CDR3 region is CASSYDTGPYGYTF. The CDR3 DNA reads TGTGCCAGCAGTTACGATACGGGGCCTTATGGCTACACCTTC.

This clonotype was recorded many times. The J gene is TRBJ2-3, the V gene TRBV12-3 or TRBV12-4; tentatively, D is TRBD1 (5 bases). V gave up 8 bases and J gave up 0 bases, with 12 bases separating them. The CDR3 spans 14 residues. CDR3 amino acids: CASLDSSSTDTQYF. CDR3 bases: TGTGCCAGCCTTGACAGCTCTAGCACAGATACGCAGTATTTT.

This clonotype has ten or more counts. V usage is TRBV4-2 and J usage is TRBJ2-7; 8 nucleotides line up with TRBD2. Germline V gene data show CDR1 as LGHNA and CDR2 as YNFKEQ. V shed 5 bases, J shed 3 bases, and the junction held 12 bases outside the gene matches. This CDR3 contains 16 residues. The CDR3 region has the DNA TGTGCCAGCAGCGTCCCGCAAGCGGGAGCTGTCTACGAGCAGTACTTC. Translating it yields CASSVPQAGAVYEQYF.

Concerning this clonotype: This could be a read error, since a much larger clone is one nucleotide away. This CDR3 is missing its conserved last phenylalanine or tryptophan, likely due to a read error. This rearrangement joins TRBV6-5 to TRBJ2-3, with no clear D. Germline V gene sequence: CDR1 MNHEY, CDR2 SVGAGI. The CDR3 has 12 amino acids. Trimming pared 6 bases from V and 2 bases from J, leaving 6 bases between. The CDR3 DNA reads as TGTGCCAGCAGGACCAACACAGATACGCAGTATTAT. Protein sequence: CASRTNTDTQYY.

This clonotype was observed many times. The chain is built from TRBV20-1 and TRBJ1-4; D might be TRBD1 (6 bases). Germline assignment: CDR1 DFQATT and CDR2 SNEGSKA (reference sequence). The V gene lost 4 bases and the J gene lost 7 bases, with 13 bases spanning the gap. The CDR3 is made up of 13 amino acids. The CDR3 DNA sequence: TGCAGTGCTATGAGAGGGGGATTTGAAAAACTGTTTTTT. This sequence encodes CSAMRGGFEKLFF.

This clonotype was observed a few times. V usage is TRBV20-1 and J usage is TRBJ2-1; TRBD2 matches at 10 bases. The junction had 29 bases not matched to a gene; V was cut back by 3 bases and J by 9 bases. CDR3 length equals 21 residues. Per germline, CDR1 DFQATT and CDR2 SNEGSKA (reference sequence). DNA of the CDR3: TGCAGTGCTAGGGATCTAGCGGGAGTGACAAAAGGTGGCATGTGGTGGAGTGAGCAGTTCTTC. Residues: CSARDLAGVTKGGMWWSEQFF.

This clonotype was counted many times. The chain carries TRBV12-3 or TRBV12-4 and TRBJ1-3, with D perhaps TRBD1 (6 bases). Trimming stripped 6 bases from V and 5 bases from J, with 23 bases between. The CDR3 has 17 residues. The CDR3 region is CASSFGQTWTARNTIYF. The CDR3 DNA is TGTGCCAGCAGCTTCGGGCAAACGTGGACAGCCAGAAACACCATATATTTT.

This clonotype was recorded at least ten times. The chain carries TRBV4-2 and TRBJ1-1, with 7 bases aligning to TRBD1. This CDR3 is 15 amino acids long. Trimming at V came to 0 bases and at J to 10 bases, leaving 11 bases not matched to a gene. Germline V gene data show CDR1 as LGHNA and CDR2 as YNFKEQ. The CDR3 DNA sequence: TGTGCCAGCAGCCAAGAGGGCAGGGGGTCACTTCGAGCTTTCTTT. It encodes CASSQEGRGSLRAFF.

This clonotype was seen repeatedly, ten times or more. The chain uses TRBV7-9 and TRBJ2-1; D is perhaps TRBD1 or TRBD2 (7 bases each). The V gene lost 5 bases and the J gene lost 4 bases, with 27 bases spanning the gap. Germline values: CDR1 SEHNR, CDR2 FQNEAQ (reference sequence). CDR3 length: 19 residues. The CDR3 region has the DNA TGTGCCAGCAGCGACGGGACAGTGCGCCTAGCGGAAGGATACAATGAGCAGTTCTTC. Amino acid sequence: CASSDGTVRLAEGYNEQFF.

This clonotype showed up many times. This chain joins TRBV11-3 and TRBJ2-6, with D possibly TRBD1 on 5 matching bases. Germline V CDR1 and CDR2: SGHNT, YENEEA. V was trimmed by 1 base and J by 13 bases, leaving 11 bases between them. This CDR3 comprises 13 residues. CDR3 nucleotide sequence: TGTGCCAGCAGCTTAGCCCAGGGTGGAGTCCTGACTTTC. Translated, it gives CASSLAQGGVLTF.

This clonotype turned up a few times. The rearrangement joins TRBV27 to TRBJ2-7; D possibly uses TRBD1 or TRBD2 (5 bases each). V lost 0 bases and J lost 9, with 15 bases in between. Germline V gives CDR1 MNHEY, CDR2 SMNVEV (reference sequence). The CDR3 is 14 amino acids. The CDR3 spells CASSLSGDHPRQYF. The CDR3 nucleotides are TGTGCCAGCAGTTTATCTGGGGACCACCCTCGGCAGTACTTC.